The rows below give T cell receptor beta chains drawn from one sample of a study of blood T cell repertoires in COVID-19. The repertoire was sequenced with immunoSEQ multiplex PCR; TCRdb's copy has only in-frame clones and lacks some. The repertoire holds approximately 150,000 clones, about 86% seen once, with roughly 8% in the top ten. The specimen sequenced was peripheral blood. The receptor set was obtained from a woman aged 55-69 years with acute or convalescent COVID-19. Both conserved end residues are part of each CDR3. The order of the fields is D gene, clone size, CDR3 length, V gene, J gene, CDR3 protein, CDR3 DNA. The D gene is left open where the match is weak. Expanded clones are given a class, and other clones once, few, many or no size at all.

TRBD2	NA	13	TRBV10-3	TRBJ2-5	CAINHSGQETQYF	TGTGCCATCAACCATAGCGGGCAAGAGACCCAGTACTTC
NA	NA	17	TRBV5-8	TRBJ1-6	CASSLGPLSSYNSPLHF	TGTGCCAGCAGCTTGGGTCCCTTGAGCTCCTATAATTCACCCCTCCACTTT
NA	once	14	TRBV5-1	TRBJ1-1	CASSFSGENTEAFF	TGCGCCAGCAGCTTCTCAGGGGAGAACACTGAAGCTTTCTTT
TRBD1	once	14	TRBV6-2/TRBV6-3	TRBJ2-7	CASSPVGQAYEQYF	TGTGCCAGCAGTCCCGTGGGACAGGCCTACGAGCAGTACTTC
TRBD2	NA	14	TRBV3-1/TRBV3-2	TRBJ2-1	CASSPRGLVAEQFF	TGTGCCAGCTCCCCCCGGGGACTAGTCGCTGAGCAGTTCTTC
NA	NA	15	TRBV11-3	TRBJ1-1	CASSPPAGGDTEAFF	TGTGCCAGCAGCCCGCCGGCCGGGGGGGACACTGAAGCTTTCTTT
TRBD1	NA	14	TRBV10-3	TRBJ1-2	CAINLQGASSGYTF	TGTGCCATCAACCTGCAGGGGGCGTCGAGTGGCTACACCTTC
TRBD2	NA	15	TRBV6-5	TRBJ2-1	CASSYLAGGPNEQFF	TGTGCCAGCAGTTACCTAGCGGGGGGGCCAAATGAGCAGTTCTTC
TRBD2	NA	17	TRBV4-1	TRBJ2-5	CASSQDPSGGLQETQYF	TGCGCCAGCAGCCAAGACCCTAGCGGGGGGCTACAAGAGACCCAGTACTTC
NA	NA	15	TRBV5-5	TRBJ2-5	CASSYSPGGKETQYF	TGTGCCAGCAGCTATTCCCCAGGGGGGAAAGAGACCCAGTACTTC
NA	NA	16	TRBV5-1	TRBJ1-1	CASSPVGGGKNTEAFF	TGCGCCAGCAGCCCGGTGGGGGGGGGAAAGAACACTGAAGCTTTCTTT
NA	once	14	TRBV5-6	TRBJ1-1	CASSLGQRNTEAFF	TGTGCCAGCAGCTTGGGACAGCGAAACACTGAAGCTTTCTTT
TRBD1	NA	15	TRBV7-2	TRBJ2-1	CASSRPGTGVNEQFF	TGTGCCAGCAGCCGGCCCGGGACAGGAGTCAATGAGCAGTTCTTC
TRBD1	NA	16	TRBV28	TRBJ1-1	CASSWRTGPMNTEAFF	TGTGCCAGCAGTTGGAGGACAGGCCCAATGAACACTGAAGCTTTCTTT
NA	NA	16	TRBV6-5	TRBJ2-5	CASSYQGQVAQETQYF	TGTGCCAGCAGTTACCAGGGACAAGTGGCCCAAGAGACCCAGTACTTC
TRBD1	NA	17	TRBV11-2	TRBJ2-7	CASSFGSWGQGTYEQYF	TGTGCCAGCAGCTTTGGGAGTTGGGGACAGGGCACCTACGAGCAGTACTTC
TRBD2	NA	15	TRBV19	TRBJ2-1	CASSPKAGLANEQFF	TGTGCCAGTAGCCCAAAGGCCGGACTAGCCAATGAGCAGTTCTTC
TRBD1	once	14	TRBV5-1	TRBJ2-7	CASSGQTGPYEQYF	TGCGCCAGCAGCGGGCAGACAGGGCCGTACGAGCAGTACTTC
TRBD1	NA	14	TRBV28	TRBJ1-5	CASSPGQGSQPQHF	TGTGCCAGCAGCCCGGGACAGGGGAGTCAGCCCCAGCATTTT
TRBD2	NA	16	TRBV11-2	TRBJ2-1	CASRLTLASSYNEQFF	TGTGCCAGCAGGCTGACACTAGCGAGTTCCTACAATGAGCAGTTCTTC
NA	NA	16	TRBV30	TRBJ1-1	CAWSVVGRGGNTEAFF	TGTGCCTGGAGTGTAGTAGGGCGGGGGGGGAACACTGAAGCTTTCTTT
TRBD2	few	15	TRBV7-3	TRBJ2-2	CASSLSLAGTGELFF	TGTGCCAGCAGCTTAAGTCTAGCGGGCACCGGGGAGCTGTTTTTT
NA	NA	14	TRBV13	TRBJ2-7	CASSDSRGLNEQYF	TGTGCCAGCAGCGACTCCAGGGGCCTCAACGAGCAGTACTTC
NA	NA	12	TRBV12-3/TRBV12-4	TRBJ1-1	CASSWDLGKAFF	TGTGCCAGCAGTTGGGACTTAGGGAAAGCTTTCTTT
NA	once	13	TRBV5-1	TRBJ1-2	CASSTTAQGGYTF	TGCGCCAGCAGTACGACAGCACAAGGTGGCTACACCTTC
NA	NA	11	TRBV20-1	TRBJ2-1	CSANRGPEQFF	TGCAGTGCTAATCGAGGGCCTGAGCAGTTCTTC
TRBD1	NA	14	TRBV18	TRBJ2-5	CASSPDRGQETQYF	TGTGCCAGCTCACCTGACAGGGGCCAAGAGACCCAGTACTTC
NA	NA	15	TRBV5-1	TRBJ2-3	CARPPQCASTDTQYF	TGCGCCAGACCACCACAGTGTGCTAGCACAGATACGCAGTATTTT
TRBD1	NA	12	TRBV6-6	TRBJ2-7	CATEGQGSEQYF	TGTGCCACTGAGGGACAGGGGTCCGAGCAGTACTTC
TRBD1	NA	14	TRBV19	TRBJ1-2	CASTPGTAIYGYTF	TGTGCCAGCACTCCAGGGACAGCAATCTATGGCTACACCTTC
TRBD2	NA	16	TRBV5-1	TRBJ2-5	CASSSRWLAGEGTQYF	TGCGCCAGCAGCTCGCGCTGGCTAGCGGGGGAGGGGACCCAGTACTTC
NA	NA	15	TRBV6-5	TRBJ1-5	CASSTQEDSNQPQHF	TGTGCCAGCAGTACCCAGGAAGATAGCAATCAGCCCCAGCATTTT
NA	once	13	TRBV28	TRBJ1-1	CASSLYKNTEAFF	TGTGCCAGCAGTTTATATAAGAACACTGAAGCTTTCTTT
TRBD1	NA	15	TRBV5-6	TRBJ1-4	CASSKDRGFTEKLFF	TGTGCCAGCAGTAAAGACAGGGGGTTTACCGAAAAACTGTTTTTT
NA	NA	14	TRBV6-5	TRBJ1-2	CASSQEETNYGYTF	TGTGCCAGCAGCCAGGAGGAAACTAACTATGGCTACACCTTC
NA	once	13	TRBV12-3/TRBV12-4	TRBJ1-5	CASSLREGQPQHF	TGTGCCAGCAGTTTAAGGGAGGGGCAGCCCCAGCATTTT
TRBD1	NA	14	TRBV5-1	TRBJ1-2	CASSSIGTGDGYTF	TGCGCCAGCAGCTCGATCGGGACAGGTGATGGCTACACCTTC
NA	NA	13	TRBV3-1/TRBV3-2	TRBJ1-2	CASSYRENYGYTF	TGTGCCAGCAGCTACAGGGAGAACTATGGCTACACCTTC
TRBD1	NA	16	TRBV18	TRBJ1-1	CASSRDSRYLNTEAFF	TGTGCCAGCTCACGGGACAGCCGGTATCTGAACACTGAAGCTTTCTTT
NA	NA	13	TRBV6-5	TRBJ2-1	CAEYLPGYNEQFF	TGTGCCGAGTATTTACCAGGCTACAATGAGCAGTTCTTC
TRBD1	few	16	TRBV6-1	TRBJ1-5	CASSGPDRGLNQPQHF	TGTGCCAGCAGTGGGCCTGACAGGGGGCTCAATCAGCCCCAGCATTTT
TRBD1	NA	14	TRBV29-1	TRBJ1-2	CSVEAADRDYGYTF	TGCAGCGTTGAAGCGGCCGACAGGGACTATGGCTACACCTTC
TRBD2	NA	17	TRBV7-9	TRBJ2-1	CASSLGGRTSGVDEQFF	TGTGCCAGCAGCTTAGGCGGCAGGACTAGCGGTGTCGATGAGCAGTTCTTC
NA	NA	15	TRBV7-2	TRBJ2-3	CASSSTGIKTDTQYF	TGTGCCAGCAGCTCAACAGGGATAAAAACAGATACGCAGTATTTT
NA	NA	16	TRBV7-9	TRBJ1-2	CASSLGNTGPNYGYTF	TGTGCCAGCAGCTTAGGTAACACAGGCCCTAACTATGGCTACACCTTC
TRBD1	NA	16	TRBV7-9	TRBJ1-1	CASSSPRTGPNTEAFF	TGTGCCAGCAGCTCCCCGAGGACAGGGCCGAACACTGAAGCTTTCTTT
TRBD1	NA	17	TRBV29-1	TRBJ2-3	CSVGRDREFFRTDTQYF	TGCAGCGTTGGGAGGGACAGGGAGTTTTTTAGGACAGATACGCAGTATTTT
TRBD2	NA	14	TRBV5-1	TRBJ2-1	CASSGLDGLDEQFF	TGCGCCAGCAGCGGACTAGACGGTCTAGATGAGCAGTTCTTC